A single sample gave rise to the 4 T cell receptor beta chains below, sequenced in a study of Ad26.COV2.S vaccination and SARS-CoV-2 variants. Treatment given: over 15 received Ad26.COV2.S at low or high dose, single or two shots; about 5 received placebo; per-sample allocation not given. Sample collection was performed on day 63 after the first vaccine or placebo injection. The protocol was immunoSEQ multiplex PCR, while the TCRdb copy is restricted to in-frame clones and leaves out a portion. Here the sample spans a few hundred thousand clones, 80% to 95% being singletons. The source was peripheral blood, collected in a trial of Ad26.COV2.S vaccine versus placebo. These receptors all come from a person aged 18-65 years who received the Ad26.COV2.S COVID-19 vaccine or a placebo.

The V call is TRBV6-5, the J call TRBJ2-7; D is unclear. Germline V gene data show CDR1 as MNHEY and CDR2 as SVGAGI. The CDR3 length is 13 residues. The ends were cut back, 8 bases at V and 5 bases at J, with 16 bases in the middle. The CDR3 spells CASGKGGFDEQYF. CDR3 in DNA: TGTGCCAGCGGGAAGGGTGGTTTCGACGAGCAGTACTTC.

The chain combines TRBV4-1 with TRBJ2-7; unclear D gene. The CDR3 totals 13 residues. The germline CDR1 and CDR2 sequences are MGHRA and YSYEKL. The V end lost 3 bases, the J end lost 1 base, and 7 bases lay between the germline ends. The CDR3 region has the DNA TGCGCCAGCAGCCAGGTCGGGTCCTACGAGCAGTACTTC. It is translated as CASSQVGSYEQYF.

The chain is built from TRBV6-5 and TRBJ1-2; 7 bases fit TRBD1. The CDR3 has 14 residues. Germline V lookup: CDR1 MNHEY, CDR2 SVGAGI. Trimming removed 6 bases from V and 6 bases from J; junction bases left unmatched: 10. CDR3 DNA sequence: TGTGCCAGCAGATCACCGGGACAGAGTGATGGCTACACCTTC. Amino acids: CASRSPGQSDGYTF.

This clone was observed once. This chain connects TRBV20-1 to TRBJ2-7; 8 positions agree with TRBD1. Germline CDR1 reads DFQATT; CDR2 reads SNEGSKA (reference sequence). The ends lost 3 bases at V and 3 bases at J; junction bases unmatched: 7. This CDR3 spans 14 amino acids. CDR3 nucleotide sequence: TGCAGTGCTAGTGAGACAGGGGACTTCTACGAGCAGTACTTC. Translated: CSASETGDFYEQYF.